One sample yielded the 3 T cell receptor beta chains listed below, sequenced in a study of T cells in localized non-small cell lung cancer. Method: immunoSEQ multiplex PCR; TCRdb's copy keeps in-frame clones and lacks some. The data hold about 21,000 clones, with about 83% observed a single time. The sequencing used PBMCs, collected before any cancer treatment. The receptors were sampled from a woman aged 35-70 years with stage II squamous cell lung carcinoma.

About this clone: Compared with germline, one end of the junction differs, possibly owing to a read error. The chain recombines TRBV10-3 with TRBJ2-7; D gene uncertain. This CDR3 is built from 14 residues. The germline gives CDR1 ENHRY, CDR2 SYGVKD. The chain's CDR3 is CAISELSGWAAIEF. CDR3 nucleotide sequence: TGTGCCATCAGTGAGTTAAGTGGATGGGCGGCGATTGAGTTC.

The gene calls are TRBV19 and TRBJ2-1, with TRBD2 matching 7 bases. Germline V gives CDR1 LNHDA, CDR2 SQIVND (reference sequence). Losses at the gene ends were 2 bases for V and 6 bases for J; bases not matched to a gene: 7. CDR3 length: 15 amino acids. CDR3 residues: CASSIRGSQSNEQFF. For the CDR3, the DNA is TGTGCCAGTAGTATACGCGGGAGCCAGAGCAATGAGCAGTTCTTC.

The rearrangement links TRBV15 to TRBJ1-1; D call uncertain. The length of the CDR3 is 14 residues. Looked up from germline, CDR1 is LNHNV and CDR2 is YYDKDF (reference sequence). Trimming stripped 0 bases from V and 3 bases from J, with 8 bases between. The CDR3 spells CATSRDIFDTEAFF. The CDR3 DNA follows: TGTGCCACCAGCAGAGATATATTCGACACTGAAGCTTTCTTT.